This TCR beta chain was sequenced during a study of tumor-infiltrating lymphocytes in primary liver carcinoma. There are many counts of this clonotype. V lost 5 bases, J lost 5 bases, and 14 bases lay in between. CDR1 and CDR2 (germline): SQVTM, ANQGSEA. This CDR3 contains 13 residues. The researchers obtained blood RNA from unsorted whole blood and also extracted germline DNA. Priming with a constant-region primer yielded TCR beta cDNA from 400 to 550 ng total RNA. Generation of the TCR beta libraries relied on three nested multiplex PCR rounds using slightly modified ARM-PCR. Researchers ran the first two PCR rounds for roughly 11 cycles each with TRBV1-TRBV30 forward primers and a C-beta reverse primer. TCRdb re-called the multiplex PCR reads through MiXCR, storing one row per CDR3 protein. Here the sample spans a few hundred thousand distinct CDR3 sequences, around three fifths being singletons.

The specimen was peripheral blood. The rearrangement uses TRBV29-1 and TRBJ2-3, with D possibly called TRBD1 or TRBD2 (6 bases each). This TCR was sampled from a woman aged 25-40 years with primary liver carcinoma and hepatitis B virus infection. CDR3 in amino acids: CSVWGARLDTQYF. CDR3 DNA: TGCAGCGTTTGGGGGGCGCGACTAGATACGCAGTATTTT.